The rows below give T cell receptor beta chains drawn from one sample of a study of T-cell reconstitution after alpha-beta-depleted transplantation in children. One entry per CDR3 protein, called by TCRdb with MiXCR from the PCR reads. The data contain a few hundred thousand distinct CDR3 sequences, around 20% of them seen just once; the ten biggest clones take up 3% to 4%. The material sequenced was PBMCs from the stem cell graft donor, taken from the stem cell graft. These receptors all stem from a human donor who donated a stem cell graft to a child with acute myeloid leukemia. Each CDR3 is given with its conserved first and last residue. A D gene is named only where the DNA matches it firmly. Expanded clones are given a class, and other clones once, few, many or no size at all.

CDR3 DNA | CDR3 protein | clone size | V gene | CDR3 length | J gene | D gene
TGTGCCAGCTCACGCTCAGGGATAGCCGGGGAGCTGTTTTTT | CASSRSGIAGELFF | once | TRBV18 | 14 | TRBJ2-2 | -
TGCAGTGCTAGATCGTCAGAGTCCTACGAGCAGTACTTC | CSARSSESYEQYF | many | TRBV20-1 | 13 | TRBJ2-7 | -
TGTGCCAGCAGCGGGGGGGATTGGTCCTACAATGAGCAGTTCTTC | CASSGGDWSYNEQFF | few | TRBV12-3/TRBV12-4 | 15 | TRBJ2-1 | TRBD2
TGCGCCAGCAGCCTTAATACCGCAGGGAGCGAAGCTTTCTTT | CASSLNTAGSEAFF | - | TRBV5-1 | 14 | TRBJ1-1 | -
TGTGCCAGCAGCACAGACAGTCGTGAAGCTTTCTTT | CASSTDSREAFF | - | TRBV7-9 | 12 | TRBJ1-1 | -
TGTGCCAGTAGTCCCGCAGGTTTTACGGCCTACGAGCAGTACTTC | CASSPAGFTAYEQYF | few | TRBV19 | 15 | TRBJ2-7 | -
TGTGCCAGCAGCCTCCGGACAGGGGCGGCCAACGTCCTGACTTTC | CASSLRTGAANVLTF | - | TRBV7-2 | 15 | TRBJ2-6 | TRBD1
TGCGCCAGCAGCCGAGGACTGCGAGATACGCAGTATTTT | CASSRGLRDTQYF | few | TRBV4-3 | 13 | TRBJ2-3 | -
TGTGCCAGCAGCACCGCGACGGTCTATGGCTACACCTTC | CASSTATVYGYTF | few | TRBV7-9 | 13 | TRBJ1-2 | -
TGCGCCAGCAGCTTGACGGAGGGTAGCTACGAGCAGTACTTC | CASSLTEGSYEQYF | few | TRBV5-1 | 14 | TRBJ2-7 | -
TGTGCCAGCAGTATATATAAAGCCGCTAGCACAGATACGCAGTATTTT | CASSIYKAASTDTQYF | - | TRBV12-3/TRBV12-4 | 16 | TRBJ2-3 | -
TGTGCCACCAGCAGAGATGCTACGCAGTATTTT | CATSRDATQYF | - | TRBV15 | 11 | TRBJ2-3 | -
TGTGCCAGCAGTTTACCCGGGACTAGCGAGAGTATGTCAGATACGCAGTATTTT | CASSLPGTSESMSDTQYF | - | TRBV28 | 18 | TRBJ2-3 | TRBD2
TGCAGCGCCGCCTCTGGGGGGGACACTGAAGCTTTCTTT | CSAASGGDTEAFF | many | TRBV29-1 | 13 | TRBJ1-1 | -
TGCAGCGTTGAACCCAGGGCGGCTTCTACTGGCTACACCTTC | CSVEPRAASTGYTF | few | TRBV29-1 | 14 | TRBJ1-2 | -
TGTGCCAGCAGTTTAAGCTCGAAGCGGGGGGCCTACGAGCAGTACTTC | CASSLSSKRGAYEQYF | - | TRBV12-3/TRBV12-4 | 16 | TRBJ2-7 | TRBD2
TGTGCCAGCACCTCCGGGACTAGCGGTTACACCGGGGAGCTGTTTTTT | CASTSGTSGYTGELFF | - | TRBV7-9 | 16 | TRBJ2-2 | TRBD2
TGTGCCAGCAGAGCCGGAGCCACCGGGGAGCTGTTTTTT | CASRAGATGELFF | few | TRBV6-1 | 13 | TRBJ2-2 | -
TGTGCCAGCAACAAGCGGGAGCCGAATGAGCAGTTCTTC | CASNKREPNEQFF | - | TRBV2 | 13 | TRBJ2-1 | TRBD2
TGCGCCAGCAGCCAAGAGGTCGAGAGACAGGGCTCCTACGAGCAGTACTTC | CASSQEVERQGSYEQYF | - | TRBV4-1 | 17 | TRBJ2-7 | TRBD1
TGCAGCGTCGACGGGACAGGGGTAGACTATGGCTACACCTTC | CSVDGTGVDYGYTF | many | TRBV29-1 | 14 | TRBJ1-2 | TRBD1
TGTGCCAGCAGCGGACAGACCCAGTACTTC | CASSGQTQYF | many | TRBV7-9 | 10 | TRBJ2-5 | -
TGTGCCAGCAGGTTCCAGGATACGCAGTATTTT | CASRFQDTQYF | few | TRBV7-9 | 11 | TRBJ2-3 | -
TGTGCCAGCAGCTTAAAGGGGGGGACAGGGTCCTACGAGCAGTACTTC | CASSLKGGTGSYEQYF | - | TRBV7-9 | 16 | TRBJ2-7 | TRBD1
TGTGCCAGCAGTTTTGTGCCTGAGGGGCCCCAGCATTTT | CASSFVPEGPQHF | few | TRBV12-3/TRBV12-4 | 13 | TRBJ1-5 | -
TGCGCCAGCAGCCCGGGACAGTCGAAGGGTACCGGGGAGCTGTTTTTT | CASSPGQSKGTGELFF | once | TRBV4-1 | 16 | TRBJ2-2 | TRBD1
TGCAGCGTTGAAGGTACAGCCCTAGGCTACACCTTC | CSVEGTALGYTF | few | TRBV29-1 | 12 | TRBJ1-2 | -
TGTGCCACCAGCTTCACTCGAGGGGAATGGTTGCTGTTCTTC | CATSFTRGEWLLFF | - | TRBV15 | 14 | TRBJ2-1 | -
TGTGCCACCATAAGGCCCCGACTAGCGGGAAACGAGCAGTACTTC | CATIRPRLAGNEQYF | many | TRBV7-7 | 15 | TRBJ2-7 | TRBD2
TGCAGTGCCGTCCCGGGTGGGACCTACGAGCAGTACTTC | CSAVPGGTYEQYF | - | TRBV20-1 | 13 | TRBJ2-7 | -
TGTGCCAGCAGCCTGACAGGGAGGTCGAGTCAGCCCCAGCATTTT | CASSLTGRSSQPQHF | - | TRBV12-3/TRBV12-4 | 15 | TRBJ1-5 | TRBD1
TGTGCTACCGGAGGGGGGGCCACCTACGAGCAGTACTTC | CATGGGATYEQYF | few | TRBV25-1 | 13 | TRBJ2-7 | -
TGTGCCAGCAGTTTAATGGCTAGCGAGACCTACGAGCAGTACTTC | CASSLMASETYEQYF | - | TRBV28 | 15 | TRBJ2-7 | -
TGCAGCGTTGTGGGGGCGTCAGACAGGTTACACTACGAGCAGTACTTC | CSVVGASDRLHYEQYF | few | TRBV29-1 | 16 | TRBJ2-7 | -
TGCAGTGCTAGAGTTTGGGGGGTCTACAATGAGCAGTTCTTC | CSARVWGVYNEQFF | many | TRBV20-1 | 14 | TRBJ2-1 | -
TGCGCCAGCACCGTTCCCCCGGGAGGTCGAGCCTACGAGCAGTACTTC | CASTVPPGGRAYEQYF | few | TRBV5-1 | 16 | TRBJ2-7 | TRBD2
TGTGCCAGCAGTACCGGGGTAGCGGCGAGCACAGATACGCAGTATTTT | CASSTGVAASTDTQYF | - | TRBV27 | 16 | TRBJ2-3 | -
TGTGCCACCTGGGGACAGGGGGAAATGTTGGATTACAATGAGCAGTTCTTC | CATWGQGEMLDYNEQFF | many | TRBV24-1 | 17 | TRBJ2-1 | TRBD1
TGTGCCAGTAGTATATTCAGCGGGTCAACCTACGAGCAGTACTTC | CASSIFSGSTYEQYF | - | TRBV19 | 15 | TRBJ2-7 | -
TGTGCCAGCAGCCTCAGGGAATATGGCTACACCTTC | CASSLREYGYTF | - | TRBV6-2/TRBV6-3 | 12 | TRBJ1-2 | -
TGTGCCAGCAGTATTTCGGGACTAGTTTACAATGAGCAGTTCTTC | CASSISGLVYNEQFF | few | TRBV6-1 | 15 | TRBJ2-1 | TRBD2
TGTGCCAGCAGCGAGACTGGATGGGGGCAGTTCTTC | CASSETGWGQFF | few | TRBV12-3/TRBV12-4 | 12 | TRBJ2-1 | -
TGCAGTGCTAGAGCGATCATAGGACTAGCGGGGAATGAGCAGTTCTTC | CSARAIIGLAGNEQFF | few | TRBV20-1 | 16 | TRBJ2-1 | TRBD2
TGTGCCATTCTTCCGGGTTACGAGCAGTACTTC | CAILPGYEQYF | - | TRBV6-1 | 11 | TRBJ2-7 | -
TGCAGTGCTAGACGCTGGGGGGGCCGGGAGCATGAGCAGTTCTTC | CSARRWGGREHEQFF | - | TRBV20-1 | 15 | TRBJ2-1 | -
TGCAGTGCTAGAGAGCGGACAGGGGCCCTTATAGATGAGCAGTTCTTC | CSARERTGALIDEQFF | many | TRBV20-1 | 16 | TRBJ2-1 | TRBD1
TGCGCCAGCAGCCCAGGACAGGGTTCGTTGATCGAGCAGTACTTC | CASSPGQGSLIEQYF | - | TRBV4-1 | 15 | TRBJ2-7 | TRBD1
TGCAGTGCTGGCACAGGGATCCGCTGGGAAGAGACCCAGTACTTC | CSAGTGIRWEETQYF | few | TRBV20-1 | 15 | TRBJ2-5 | -
TGTGCCAGCAGCGTGCCTGGGGCCTACCAAGAGACCCAGTACTTC | CASSVPGAYQETQYF | few | TRBV28 | 15 | TRBJ2-5 | -
TGTGCCAGCAGCGTCACAGGGGGCGCGGGAGGAGCTTTCTTT | CASSVTGGAGGAFF | - | TRBV9 | 14 | TRBJ1-1 | TRBD1
TGCAGTGCAGAAAGACAGGGGTCAGAGACCCAGTACTTC | CSAERQGSETQYF | many | TRBV20-1 | 13 | TRBJ2-5 | TRBD1
TGTGCCAGCAGTTTATGCCGCCCGCTGGCCCAGCATTTT | CASSLCRPLAQHF | few | TRBV28 | 13 | TRBJ1-5 | -
TGTGCCAGCTTCTTTAGGTCTCTTGAGCAGTTCTTC | CASFFRSLEQFF | once | TRBV2 | 12 | TRBJ2-1 | -